The T cell receptor (beta chain) under discussion was sequenced for a study of T cell repertoires in cytomegalovirus infection. Findings and limits, study-wide: Using cumulative public TCR beta family frequency, the authors identified those who carried CMV together with the relevant HLA.

This CDR3 has 15 amino acids. V lost 7 bases to trimming and J lost 2 bases, with 12 bases between them. Only a few counts were recorded for this clonotype. Antigen specificity is unknown. MiXCR, applied by TCRdb to the reads, yields one record per CDR3 protein. The top ten hold approximately 15% of the sample, which has about 330,000 distinct CDR3 sequences, about 32% seen once. Sequenced here: cultured PBMCs, sampled from culture after CMV antigen stimulation. This rearrangement joins TRBV12-3 or TRBV12-4 to TRBJ1-6; possible D gene TRBD1, 5 bases. The TCR comes from a human donor in good health (CMV status not recorded). Some clones in this sample may be carry-over from other donors' samples. The CDR3 spells CASNSDRTYNSPLHF. For the CDR3, the DNA is TGTGCCAGCAACTCCGACAGAACCTATAATTCACCCCTCCACTTT.